These T cell receptor beta chains were read from a single sample in a study of blood T cell repertoires in COVID-19. Using immunoSEQ multiplex PCR, the repertoire was profiled, and TCRdb retains in-frame clones only, with some absent. The data hold 30,000 to 35,000 clones, with roughly 84% observed a single time. Sequenced material: peripheral blood. The receptors derive from a man in his fifties or sixties with active COVID-19. CDR3s include the opening cysteine and the closing phenylalanine or tryptophan. The D gene is left open where the match is weak. Some rows have no size entry. The others give once, few or many, or a class for an expanded clone.

V: TRBV7-3
D: .
size: few
length: 14
J: TRBJ2-5
DNA: TGTGCCAGCAGCTTAATGGGCAGCCAAGAGACCCAGTACTTC
CDR3: CASSLMGSQETQYF

V: TRBV7-8
D: .
size: .
length: 14
J: TRBJ1-2
DNA: TGTGCCAGCAGCCTGAACAGGTTAGGGTATGGCTACACCTTC
CDR3: CASSLNRLGYGYTF

V: TRBV2
D: TRBD2
size: once
length: 16
J: TRBJ2-1
DNA: TGTGCCAGCAGGAGGGGACTAGCGGGAGGTATAAATGAGCAGTTCTTC
CDR3: CASRRGLAGGINEQFF

V: TRBV2
D: TRBD1
size: .
length: 15
J: TRBJ1-2
DNA: TGTGCCAGCGTGGGGGACAGGGGACTTAACTATGGCTACACCTTC
CDR3: CASVGDRGLNYGYTF

V: TRBV7-2
D: TRBD1
size: .
length: 14
J: TRBJ2-1
DNA: TGTGCCAGCAGCCGGGACAGCGGCTACAATGAGCAGTTCTTC
CDR3: CASSRDSGYNEQFF

V: TRBV30
D: TRBD1
size: .
length: 15
J: TRBJ1-4
DNA: TGTGCCTGGAGTGCTTGGGACAGCTATAATGAAAAACTGTTTTTT
CDR3: CAWSAWDSYNEKLFF

V: TRBV29-1
D: .
size: .
length: 12
J: TRBJ2-1
DNA: TGCAGCGGGACAGCCTCCTACAATGAGCAGTTCTTC
CDR3: CSGTASYNEQFF

V: TRBV10-3
D: .
size: .
length: 15
J: TRBJ1-3
DNA: TGTGCCATCAGGGAGGACGGGTCCTCTGGAAACACCATATATTTT
CDR3: CAIREDGSSGNTIYF

V: TRBV9
D: .
size: .
length: 14
J: TRBJ2-2
DNA: TGTGCCAGCAGCGGACAAATGAACACCGGGGAGCTGTTTTTT
CDR3: CASSGQMNTGELFF

V: TRBV27
D: .
size: .
length: 16
J: TRBJ2-6
DNA: TGTGCCAGCAGTTTAAGAGGGATTTCTGGGGCCAACGTCCTGACTTTC
CDR3: CASSLRGISGANVLTF

V: TRBV6-1
D: TRBD1
size: once
length: 18
J: TRBJ1-5
DNA: TGTGCCAGCAGTGAACCGGGGACAGGGGCGCTTGGCAATCAGCCCCAGCATTTT
CDR3: CASSEPGTGALGNQPQHF

V: TRBV11-2
D: .
size: .
length: 13
J: TRBJ2-5
DNA: TGTGCCAGCAGCTTATCCCAGGAGGGGACCCAGTACTTC
CDR3: CASSLSQEGTQYF

V: TRBV15
D: TRBD2
size: .
length: 14
J: TRBJ2-3
DNA: TGTGCCACCAGCAGAGGCCCTAGCGGGAGCCAACAGTATTTT
CDR3: CATSRGPSGSQQYF

V: TRBV7-2
D: TRBD2
size: once
length: 15
J: TRBJ2-1
DNA: TGTGCCAGCTTACGATTAGCGGGAGGGCCCGTTGAGCAGTTCTTC
CDR3: CASLRLAGGPVEQFF

V: TRBV5-1
D: .
size: .
length: 15
J: TRBJ2-2
DNA: TGCGCCAGCAGCTTGTCACTAGCTCGGACCGGGGAGCTGTTTTTT
CDR3: CASSLSLARTGELFF

V: TRBV28
D: .
size: .
length: 16
J: TRBJ2-7
DNA: TGTGCCAGCAGTTTACGGTCCCAGGGAGGAACCTACGAGCAGTACTTC
CDR3: CASSLRSQGGTYEQYF

V: TRBV7-2
D: TRBD2
size: few
length: 13
J: TRBJ2-4
DNA: TGTGCCAGCAGCTTAGGAGGGAAAGCTAGCGGGTACTTC
CDR3: CASSLGGKASGYF

V: TRBV20-1
D: .
size: once
length: 13
J: TRBJ1-1
DNA: TGCAGTGCCAGTCCCCAGGTGAACACTGAAGCTTTCTTT
CDR3: CSASPQVNTEAFF

V: TRBV6-5
D: TRBD1
size: few
length: 15
J: TRBJ1-5
DNA: TGTGCCAGCAAAAAGACAGGGGATAGCAATCAGCCCCAGCATTTT
CDR3: CASKKTGDSNQPQHF

V: TRBV4-2
D: TRBD2
size: .
length: 15
J: TRBJ2-5
DNA: TGTGCCAGCAGTGGCGGGGGGTCGCGTCCGGGGACCCAGTACTTC
CDR3: CASSGGGSRPGTQYF

V: TRBV12-3/TRBV12-4
D: .
size: few
length: 11
J: TRBJ2-1
DNA: TGTGCCAGCAGTCCCCAGGGCACGCAGTTCTTC
CDR3: CASSPQGTQFF

V: TRBV11-2
D: TRBD2
size: .
length: 17
J: TRBJ2-7
DNA: TGTGCCAGCAGCCCAACTGGGGGGGTAGCGGTGGTCGGGGAGCAGTACTTC
CDR3: CASSPTGGVAVVGEQYF

V: TRBV7-9
D: .
size: .
length: 13
J: TRBJ1-1
DNA: TGTGCCAGCAGCCCACTCGGGGGCACTGAAGCTTTCTTT
CDR3: CASSPLGGTEAFF